This TCR beta chain appears in the sequencing data of a study of cytomegalovirus exposure and HLA in healthy donors. Note on this clone: Its antigen is unidentified.

Whole-study results and caveats: Cytomegalovirus association was listed for about 160 TCR beta chains.

PCR was performed using 60 Vbeta and 13 Jbeta primers. Repertoires were generated with immunoSEQ multiplex PCR, while TCRdb's copy carries only in-frame clones and drops some. Of about 190,000 clones in the sample, over 70% were seen once. The CDR3 totals 14 residues. Per germline, CDR1 MDHEN and CDR2 SYDVKM. V was clipped by 6 bases and J by 5 bases; unmatched bases: 9. This receptor was taken from a woman aged 18-29 years in good health and CMV-seropositive. The chain couples TRBV28 to TRBJ2-5, with TRBD2 identical over 7 bases. The sequenced material came from PBMCs. CDR3 region: CASSSHGGGETQYF. CDR3 coding DNA: TGTGCCAGCAGCTCTCACGGGGGAGGGGAGACCCAGTACTTC.